This T cell receptor beta chain is drawn from a study of technical replicates of blood from a few donors. This CDR3 comprises 19 residues. From germline, CDR1 is SGHAT and CDR2 FQNNGV. V lost 0 bases and J lost 5; bases outside the gene matches: 12. Profiled with immunoSEQ multiplex PCR; TCRdb holds only in-frame clones, not every one. The sample lists approximately 87,000 clones; approximately 92% were seen once. The sequence was obtained from a human donor in good health. Some clones in this sample may be carry-over from other donors' samples. This chain links TRBV11-2 with TRBJ2-3; 12 positions agree with TRBD2. What was sequenced was T cells isolated from PBMCs. The CDR3 DNA reads TGTGCCAGCAGCTTAGAAGGCCCCCGACTAGCGGGAGTAAAAGATACGCAGTATTTT. This codes for CASSLEGPRLAGVKDTQYF. The full variable domain, completed using reference TRBV11-2 and TRBJ2-3, is EAGVAQSPRYKIIEKRQSVAFWCNPISGHATLYWYQQILGQGPKLLIQFQNNGVVDDSQLPKDRFSAERLKGVDSTLKIQPAKLEDSAVYLCASSLEGPRLAGVKDTQYFGPGTRLTVL.